This T cell receptor beta chain stems from a study of post-analysis software for immune sequencing data. About the research overall: Included among the disease courses, which were recorded for the cohort, were relapsing-remitting, secondary progressive and progressive-relapsing multiple sclerosis.

Comments on this clonotype: Its antigen is currently unknown.

TCR beta libraries were prepared from cDNA with unique molecular identifiers. With roughly 0.85 to 11 million T cells as the source, 500,000 to 650,000 cDNA molecules resulted. Via MiXCR, TCRdb re-called the PCR reads, giving one row per CDR3 protein. This table has roughly 430,000 distinct CDR3 sequences, 30% to 40% appearing once. There are 13 residues in the CDR3. V was shortened by 5 bases and J by 9 bases, with 15 bases between the two germline ends. CDR1 is SGHKS, CDR2 YYEKEE, per germline (reference sequence). Study-level points and caveats: Relative to controls, patients had 4 or 5 TRBV segments at higher frequency, with TRBV5-6, TRBV5-1 and TRBV20-1 among these. Significantly decreased normalized Chao1 diversity was recorded for multiple sclerosis patients relative to controls. Clustering by F measure revealed strong co-clustering among samples prepared together in one batch.

The chain employs TRBV5-5 and TRBJ2-1; D is perhaps TRBD2 (5 bases). Sequencing was performed on blood. The sequence was collected from a girl aged 2-15 years with multiple sclerosis. CDR3 DNA: TGTGCCAGCAGGGCTAGCTGGGCTGGTGAGCAGTTCTTC. Its translation: CASRASWAGEQFF.